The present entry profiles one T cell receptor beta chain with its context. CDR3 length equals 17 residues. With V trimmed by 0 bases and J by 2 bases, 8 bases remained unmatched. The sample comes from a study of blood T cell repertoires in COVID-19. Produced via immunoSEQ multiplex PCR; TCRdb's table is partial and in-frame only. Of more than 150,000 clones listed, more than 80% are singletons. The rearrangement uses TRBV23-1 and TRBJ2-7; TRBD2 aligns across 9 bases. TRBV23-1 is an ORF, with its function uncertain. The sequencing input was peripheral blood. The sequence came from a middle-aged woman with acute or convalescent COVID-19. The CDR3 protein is CASSQSPGLARAYEQYF. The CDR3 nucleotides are TGCGCCAGCAGTCAATCTCCCGGACTAGCGAGGGCCTACGAGCAGTACTTC.